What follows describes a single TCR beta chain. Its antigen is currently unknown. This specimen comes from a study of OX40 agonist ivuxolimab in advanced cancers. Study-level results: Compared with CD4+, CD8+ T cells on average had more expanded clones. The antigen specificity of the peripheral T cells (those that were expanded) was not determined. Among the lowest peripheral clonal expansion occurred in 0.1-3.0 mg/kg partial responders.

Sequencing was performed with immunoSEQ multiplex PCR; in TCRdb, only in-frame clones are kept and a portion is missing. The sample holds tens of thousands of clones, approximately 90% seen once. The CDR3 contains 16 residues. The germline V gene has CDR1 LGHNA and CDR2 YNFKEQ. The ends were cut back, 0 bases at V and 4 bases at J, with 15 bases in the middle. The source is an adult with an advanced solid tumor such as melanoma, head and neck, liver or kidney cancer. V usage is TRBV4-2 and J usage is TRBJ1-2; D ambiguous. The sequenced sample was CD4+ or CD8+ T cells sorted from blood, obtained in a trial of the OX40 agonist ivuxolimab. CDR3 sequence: CASSQDPGSIGYGYTF. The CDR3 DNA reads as TGTGCCAGCAGCCAAGATCCAGGCAGTATCGGCTATGGCTACACCTTC.